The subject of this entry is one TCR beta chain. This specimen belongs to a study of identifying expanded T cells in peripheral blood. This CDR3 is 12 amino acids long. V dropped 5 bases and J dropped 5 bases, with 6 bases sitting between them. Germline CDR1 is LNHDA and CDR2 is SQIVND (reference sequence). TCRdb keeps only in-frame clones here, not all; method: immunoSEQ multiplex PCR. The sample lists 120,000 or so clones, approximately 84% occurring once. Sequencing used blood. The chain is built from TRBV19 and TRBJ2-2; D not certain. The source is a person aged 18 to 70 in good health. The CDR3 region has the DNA TGTGCCAGTAGTCTCCGAACCGGGGAGCTGTTTTTT. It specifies CASSLRTGELFF.